One sample yielded the 27 T cell receptor beta chains listed below, sequenced in a study of response to subunit inactivated influenza vaccine. TCRdb used MiXCR to reprocess the RT-PCR reads, holding one entry per CDR3 protein. The sample records about 700,000 distinct CDR3 sequences, 13% to 15% being singletons. The starting material was PBMCs from blood, obtained around 14 days before vaccination. The receptors derive from a man in his forties or fifties who received an inactivated influenza vaccine.

The genes are TRBV20-1 and TRBJ2-5; possibly TRBD1 for D (6 bases). Germline CDR1 DFQATT, CDR2 SNEGSKA (reference sequence). The CDR3 runs 15 residues. Trimming took off 2 bases at V and 5 bases at J, with 18 bases between the two ends. The CDR3 reads CSARHGQFMLETQYF. CDR3 in DNA: TGCAGTGCTAGACATGGACAGTTTATGTTGGAGACCCAGTACTTC.

This clonotype was counted a few times. The chain uses TRBV7-2 and TRBJ2-1; TRBD1 matches at 8 bases. The CDR3 has 14 residues. The V gene's germline CDR1 is SGHTA and CDR2 FQGNSA. With 4 bases clipped from V and 7 bases from J, the junction kept 6 bases outside the gene matches. The CDR3 region is CASSSAGGMNEQFF. CDR3 coding DNA: TGTGCCAGCAGCTCAGCAGGGGGCATGAATGAGCAGTTCTTC. Using reference TRBV7-2 and TRBJ2-1 for the parts outside the CDR3, the full variable domain is GAGVSQSPSNKVTEKGKDVELRCDPISGHTALYWYRQSLGQGLEFLIYFQGNSAPDKSGLPSDRFSAERTGGSVSTLTIQRTQQEDSAVYLCASSSAGGMNEQFFGPGTRLTVL.

This chain's CDR3 is CASSQSWGQISYEQYF. The CDR3 DNA is TGCGCCAGCAGCCAATCATGGGGACAGATCTCCTACGAGCAGTACTTC. This chain joins TRBV4-1 and TRBJ2-7; TRBD1 aligns across 7 bases. Germline loops: CDR1 MGHRA, CDR2 YSYEKL. CDR3 length equals 16 residues. V was clipped by 2 bases and J by 0 bases; unmatched bases: 7.

This clonotype showed up just a few times. The CDR3 reads CASSQAQGAGYNEQFF. The CDR3 DNA follows: TGCGCCAGCAGCCAAGCGCAGGGGGCGGGGTACAATGAGCAGTTCTTC. This rearrangement joins TRBV4-3 to TRBJ2-1, with 8 nucleotides matching TRBD1. This CDR3 contains 16 residues. V trimming: 1 base; J trimming: 4 bases; junction bases outside the gene matches: 6. Germline CDR1 LGHNA, CDR2 YSLEER.

This clonotype occurred a few times. The V and J genes are TRBV29-1 and TRBJ2-1, with D tentatively TRBD2 (5 bases). Trimming removed 4 bases at V and 0 bases at J, with 7 bases between. This CDR3 contains 13 residues. CDR1 and CDR2 from the germline V gene are SQVTM and ANQGSEA. In DNA, the CDR3 is TGCAGCGTTGGAGGGAGCTCCTACAATGAGCAGTTCTTC. Translation: CSVGGSSYNEQFF.

The chain joins TRBV29-1 to TRBJ2-7, with D perhaps given as TRBD1 or TRBD2 (5 bases each). CDR3 length: 10 amino acids. Germline CDR1 is SQVTM and CDR2 is ANQGSEA. Deletions cut 2 bases from V and 7 bases from J, with 6 bases between. The CDR3 protein is CSVEWGEQYF. DNA of the CDR3: TGCAGCGTTGAATGGGGGGAGCAGTACTTC.

This clonotype has only a few counts. The rearrangement links TRBV28 to TRBJ2-7; 10 bases line up with TRBD1. The germline V gene encodes CDR1 MDHEN and CDR2 SYDVKM. The CDR3 covers 15 residues. V was clipped by 6 bases and J by 2 bases; unmatched bases: 7. The CDR3 is CASRYGQGVPYEQYF. The CDR3 nucleotides read TGTGCCAGCAGGTACGGACAGGGGGTCCCCTACGAGCAGTACTTC.

The chain carries TRBV20-1 and TRBJ2-1, with 11 positions matching TRBD2. Trimming removed 3 bases from V and 0 bases from J; junction bases left unmatched: 10. This CDR3 comprises 18 residues. Per germline, CDR1 DFQATT and CDR2 SNEGSKA (reference sequence). The CDR3 region is CSASKSSGRLVSYNEQFF. For the CDR3, the DNA is TGCAGTGCTAGTAAATCTAGCGGGAGGCTAGTCTCCTACAATGAGCAGTTCTTC.

The chain combines TRBV20-1 with TRBJ2-3; D might be TRBD2 (6 bases). Germline-derived CDR1 and CDR2 are DFQATT and SNEGSKA (reference sequence). Trimming took 6 bases from V and 5 from J, leaving 15 bases between them. This CDR3 is 13 amino acids long. In nucleotides, the CDR3 is TGCAGTGCCCACGGGGGTAGTATAGATACGCAGTATTTT. It specifies CSAHGGSIDTQYF.

This clonotype came up a few times. The chain carries TRBV6-2 or TRBV6-3 and TRBJ2-1, with 11 bases that match TRBD2. Germline assignment: CDR1 MNHEY and CDR2 SVGEGT. V lost 5 bases to trimming and J lost 7 bases; unmatched junction nucleotides: 10. The CDR3 has 16 amino acids. CDR3 region: CASSTRLAGRYNEQFF. CDR3 bases: TGTGCCAGCAGTACCAGACTAGCGGGGCGTTATAATGAGCAGTTCTTC.

The V and J genes are TRBV10-3 and TRBJ2-5; the match to TRBD2 covers 10 bases. Germline CDR1 and CDR2: ENHRY and SYGVKD. V shed 3 bases and J 2 bases; nucleotides not matched to a gene: 12. CDR3 length: 18 residues. CDR3 sequence (DNA): TGTGCCATCAGTGAAAATAGCGGGGGGATCCCCGTTCAAGAGACCCAGTACTTC. As protein: CAISENSGGIPVQETQYF.

The V gene is TRBV4-2, the J gene TRBJ2-1; TRBD2 agrees at 8 bases. Per germline, CDR1 LGHNA and CDR2 YNFKEQ. CDR3 length: 17 residues. With 1 base clipped from V and 0 bases from J, the junction kept 5 bases outside the gene matches. The CDR3 sequence: CASSQVSGGPSYNEQFF. The CDR3 DNA reads TGTGCCAGCAGCCAAGTCTCGGGAGGGCCCTCCTACAATGAGCAGTTCTTC.

This chain uses TRBV7-9 with TRBJ2-6; D is perhaps TRBD1 (5 bases). The CDR3 contains 15 residues. CDR1 and CDR2 (germline): SEHNR, FQNEAQ (reference sequence). The ends were cut back, 1 base at V and 4 bases at J, with 8 bases in the middle. This CDR3 reads CASSLEGVGANVLTF. CDR3 sequence (DNA): TGTGCCAGCAGCTTAGAAGGGGTCGGGGCCAACGTCCTGACTTTC.

The J gene is TRBJ2-5, the V gene TRBV28; the D gene could be TRBD1 or TRBD2 (5 bases each). The CDR3 has 15 amino acids. Germline assignment: CDR1 MDHEN and CDR2 SYDVKM. Trimming took off 3 bases at V and 1 base at J, with 12 bases between the two ends. CDR3 in DNA: TGTGCCAGCAGTTTCTCCGGGACCAGCCAAGAGACCCAGTACTTC. Translation: CASSFSGTSQETQYF.

The V gene is TRBV29-1, the J gene TRBJ2-7, with D perhaps matching TRBD1 (7 bases). V was pared by 6 bases and J by 6 bases, with 18 bases between. The CDR3 is 13 residues long. Germline V gene lookup returns CDR1 SQVTM and CDR2 ANQGSEA. CDR3 residues: CSVRQGSGSEQYF. The CDR3 DNA is TGCAGCGTCCGACAGGGAAGCGGGTCCGAGCAGTACTTC.

This clonotype was counted ten times or more. This chain joins TRBV20-1 and TRBJ2-7; maybe TRBD2 (6 bases). The CDR3 sequence is 14 residues long. V was pared by 3 bases and J by 1 base, with 13 bases between. The germline CDR1 and CDR2 sequences are DFQATT and SNEGSKA (reference sequence). The CDR3 region is CSASPGGWSYEQYF. The CDR3 DNA follows: TGCAGTGCTAGCCCCGGGGGTTGGTCCTACGAGCAGTACTTC.

This clonotype was found a few times. This chain connects TRBV27 to TRBJ2-2; maybe TRBD1 (5 bases). V was cut by 6 bases and J by 0 bases, with 8 bases left in between. CDR3 length equals 14 residues. Looked up from germline, CDR1 is MNHEY and CDR2 is SMNVEV (reference sequence). The CDR3 protein is CASRGQTNTGELFF. The CDR3 nucleotides are TGTGCCAGCAGAGGACAAACGAACACCGGGGAGCTGTTTTTT.

The chain carries TRBV5-1 and TRBJ2-2, with D unresolved. Trimming cost V 4 bases and J 7 bases, with 11 bases left between them. The V gene's germline CDR1 is SGHRS and CDR2 YFSETQ. CDR3 length: 13 amino acids. The CDR3 nucleotides are TGCGCCAGCAGCCGGCAAACGGGCGGGGAGCTGTTTTTT. It codes for CASSRQTGGELFF. The variable domain in full, completed from reference TRBV5-1 and TRBJ2-2, reads KAGVTQTPRYLIKTRGQQVTLSCSPISGHRSVSWYQQTPGQGLQFLFEYFSETQRNKGNFPGRFSGRQFSNSRSEMNVSTLELGDSALYLCASSRQTGGELFFGEGSRLTVL.

The chain combines TRBV24-1 with TRBJ2-2; no firm D call. CDR3 length: 13 amino acids. Germline assignment: CDR1 KGHDR and CDR2 SFDVKD. V was shortened by 8 bases and J by 3 bases, with 9 bases between the two germline ends. The CDR3 DNA sequence: TGTGCCACCAAAGGCGCGGACACCGGGGAGCTGTTTTTT. Encoded protein: CATKGADTGELFF.

As for this clonotype: Its ends do not fully match the called genes, so a read error is possible. CDR3 amino acids: CATSALDRANQPQHF. CDR3 nucleotides: TGTGCCACCAGTGCTTTGGACAGGGCCAATCAGCCCCAGCATTTT. The V and J genes are TRBV24-1 and TRBJ1-5; 8 nucleotides agree with TRBD1. The CDR3 has 15 residues. Germline assignment: CDR1 KGHDR and CDR2 SFDVKD.

This clonotype was detected only a few times. The V and J genes are TRBV11-2 and TRBJ1-2; D may be TRBD1 (6 bases). In germline, CDR1 is SGHAT, CDR2 FQNNGV. Trimming stripped 5 bases from V and 4 bases from J, with 20 bases between. The CDR3 totals 16 residues. CDR3 region: CASSHDSGTTPYGYTF. The CDR3 DNA reads as TGTGCCAGCAGCCACGATTCCGGGACAACGCCCTATGGCTACACCTTC.

The chain uses TRBV20-1 and TRBJ1-4; D perhaps matches TRBD1 (5 bases). The CDR3 covers 12 residues. With 6 bases removed from V and 7 bases from J, the gap between germline ends came to 12 bases. Germline CDR1 DFQATT, CDR2 SNEGSKA (reference sequence). The CDR3 DNA follows: TGCAGTGCGGCGGGGCCCCGTGAAAAACTGTTTTTT. Translating gives CSAAGPREKLFF.

Only a few counts were recorded for this clonotype. The V call is TRBV20-1, the J call TRBJ2-1; D ambiguous. Germline V gene data show CDR1 as DFQATT and CDR2 as SNEGSKA (reference sequence). Trimming pared 0 bases from V and 0 bases from J, leaving 9 bases between. The CDR3 loop spans 15 amino acids. The CDR3 bases are TGCAGTGCTAGAGATACCCCGAGCTCCTACAATGAGCAGTTCTTC. Translation: CSARDTPSSYNEQFF.

In this sample, this clonotype turned up a few times. This chain joins TRBV3-1 and TRBJ2-7, with D hard to call. This CDR3 has 12 amino acids. Trimming stripped 2 bases from V and 2 bases from J, with 4 bases between. Germline CDR1 and CDR2: LGHDT and YNNKEL (reference sequence). The CDR3 DNA reads TGTGCCAGCAGCCAATGGCCCTACGAGCAGTACTTC. It yields the protein CASSQWPYEQYF.

At least ten counts were recorded for this clonotype. The rearrangement joins TRBV25-1 to TRBJ2-1, with D possibly being TRBD2 (5 bases). The V and J ends lost 8 bases and 1 base respectively, with 15 bases between them. From germline, CDR1 is MGHDK and CDR2 SYGVNS. The CDR3 is 15 residues long. In nucleotides, the CDR3 is TGTGCCAGCGGACTCCCAAGCGGTTCCTACAATGAGCAGTTCTTC. Its translation is CASGLPSGSYNEQFF.

This clonotype was picked up a small number of times. The chain uses TRBV7-9 and TRBJ1-2; D remains unclear. The ends were cut back, 5 bases at V and 3 bases at J, with 10 bases in the middle. CDR1 SEHNR and CDR2 FQNEAQ come from the germline V gene (reference sequence). The CDR3 covers 13 residues. CDR3 sequence reads: CASSPTEDYGYTF. In nucleotides, the CDR3 is TGTGCCAGCAGCCCAACAGAAGACTATGGCTACACCTTC.

This clonotype was observed a handful of times. The gene calls are TRBV12-3 or TRBV12-4 and TRBJ2-4; D is unresolved. The CDR3 length is 13 residues. Trimming stripped 5 bases from V and 6 bases from J, with 11 bases between. The CDR3 reads CASSPSLGNIQYF. In nucleotides, the CDR3 is TGTGCCAGCAGTCCGAGCCTGGGAAACATTCAGTACTTC.